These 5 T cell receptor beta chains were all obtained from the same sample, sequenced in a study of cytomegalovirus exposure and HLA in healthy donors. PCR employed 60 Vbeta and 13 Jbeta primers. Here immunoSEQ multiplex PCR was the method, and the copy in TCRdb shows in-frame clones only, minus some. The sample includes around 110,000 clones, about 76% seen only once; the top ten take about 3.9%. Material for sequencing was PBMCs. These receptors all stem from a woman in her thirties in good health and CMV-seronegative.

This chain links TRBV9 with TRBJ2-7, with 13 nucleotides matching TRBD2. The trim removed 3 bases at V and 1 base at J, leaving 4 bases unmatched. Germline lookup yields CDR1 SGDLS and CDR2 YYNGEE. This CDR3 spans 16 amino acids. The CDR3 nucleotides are TGTGCCAGCAGCGGGGGACTAGCGGGGAAGTCCTACGAGCAGTACTTC. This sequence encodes CASSGGLAGKSYEQYF.

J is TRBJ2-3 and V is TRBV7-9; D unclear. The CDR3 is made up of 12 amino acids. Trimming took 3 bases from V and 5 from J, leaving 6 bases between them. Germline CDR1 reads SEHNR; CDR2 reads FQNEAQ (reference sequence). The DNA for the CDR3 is TGTGCCAGCAGCTTGACGGGAGATACGCAGTATTTT. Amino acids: CASSLTGDTQYF.

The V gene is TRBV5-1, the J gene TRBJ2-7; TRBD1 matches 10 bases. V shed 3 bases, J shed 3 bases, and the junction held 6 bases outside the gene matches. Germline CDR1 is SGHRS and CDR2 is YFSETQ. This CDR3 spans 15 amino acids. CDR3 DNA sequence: TGCGCCAGCAGCTGGGGACAGGGGACGATCTACGAGCAGTACTTC. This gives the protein CASSWGQGTIYEQYF.

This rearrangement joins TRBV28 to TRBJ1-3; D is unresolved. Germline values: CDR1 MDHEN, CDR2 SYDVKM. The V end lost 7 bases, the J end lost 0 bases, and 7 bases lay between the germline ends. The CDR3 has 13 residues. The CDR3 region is CASTLLSGNTIYF. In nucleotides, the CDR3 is TGTGCCAGCACCCTTCTCTCTGGAAACACCATATATTTT.

The CDR3 nucleotides are TGTGCCACCCGAGACAGGGGGCCTGTCAATGAGCAGTTCTTC. Residues: CATRDRGPVNEQFF. The V call is TRBV19, the J call TRBJ2-1; 10 nucleotides agree with TRBD1. Germline loops: CDR1 LNHDA, CDR2 SQIVND (reference sequence). CDR3 size: 14 residues. Unmatched junction bases numbered 9, after V lost 10 bases and J lost 6 bases. Filled out from reference TRBV19 and TRBJ2-1, the complete variable domain reads DGGITQSPKYLFRKEGQNVTLSCEQNLNHDAMYWYRQDPGQGLRLIYYSQIVNDFQKGDIAEGYSVSREKKESFPLTVTSAQKNPTAFYLCATRDRGPVNEQFFGPGTRLTVL.